This entry is about one TCR beta chain. Its recognized antigen is unknown. Germline is not matched at one junction end, which may reflect a read error. Immediately after resection, surgical brain or tumor specimens were cryofrozen in liquid nitrogen, with peripheral blood cells collected concurrently. The iRepertoire nested amplicon-rescue multiplex PCR (arm-PCR) platform was used to amplify TCR alpha and beta CDR3 regions from RNA. For one-step reverse transcription and amplification, about 95-450 ng of tissue mRNA or PBMC total RNA was used as input. After bead purification, a secondary multiplex PCR added Illumina adapters, and libraries were gel-purified between 200 and 400 bp. The libraries contained internal 6-nucleotide barcodes that were used for demultiplexing. Libraries were sequenced on an Illumina MiSeq with 2x220 or 2x250 nucleotide paired-end reads. As for how the authors treated the data: FLASH 1.2.11 was used to merge paired reads, and BWA-MEM then aligned the reads to the GRCh37 human genome before TRA and TRB reads were extracted. For V and J assignment, an IMGT-derived reference of cassette sequences and CDR3 motifs that included pseudogenes was used. Three-frame translation of reads was performed, and productive CDR3s were defined as those with a C...FGXG motif and no stop codons. Clonotypes were defined as unique combinations of V-J cassette pair and CDR3 amino acid sequence. Reads were filtered by Hamming distance, with the threshold set by the sequence error rate of each sample in mapped regions. TCRdb itself trimmed the public reads at Q25 with fastp, ran MiXCR and retained productive beta chains. Under each unique CDR3 protein, matching rows form one entry showing the most common genes and DNA. TCRdb assigned the V and J calls; the authors' analysis was not used. The sample table shows approximately 400,000 distinct CDR3 sequences, and roughly two fifths are seen once. The ten largest clonotypes hold 12% of the sample.

The germline V gene yields SGHTA for CDR1 and FQGTGA for CDR2. Taken from cysteine to phenylalanine, the CDR3 has 15 residues. Only the CDR3 DNA stays, 45 bases, in frame from base 1. This entry belongs to a study of glioma-infiltrating T cells (dated by TCRdb to about 2016). Regarding the study in general: Low-grade gliomas were WHO grade II oligodendrogliomas or astrocytomas, and glioblastomas were WHO grade IV tumors sampled at initial rather than recurrent diagnosis. Dexamethasone was administered to glioma patients for six or fewer days before surgery. Sequencing coverage of about 4- to 11-fold of around 1 million peripheral T cells was targeted for blood libraries. TCR alpha- and beta-chain repertoires were sequenced from glioma tissue, non-neoplastic brain tissue and matched peripheral blood mononuclear cells. The paired cohort comprised three low-grade glioma patients, about eight primary glioblastoma patients and three non-glioma patients contributing non-neoplastic brain tissue. To gauge divergence between tissue and blood T-cell populations, every tissue-infiltrating repertoire was compared against the peripheral blood repertoire from the same patient.

What the authors observed across the whole study: Small numbers underpinned the group comparisons: roughly eight glioblastoma patients, three low-grade glioma patients and three non-neoplastic patients. Only a very small number of CDR3 sequences turned up in both tissue and blood, a result put down to high CDR3 diversity combined with limited sampling. VJ-independent divergence between tissue and blood was found to be below expectation in non-neoplastic patients but above expectation in all gliomas, particularly low-grade gliomas. Patients with low tissue-blood divergence were marked by a signature set of shared blood CDR3 motifs, and that set was depleted in highly divergent patients.

The sequenced sample consisted of glioma tissue, nonneoplastic brain tissue, or PBMCs (not recorded which). The sequence came from a human donor with low-grade glioma or glioblastoma, undergoing nonglioma brain surgery, or in good health (not recorded which). The rearrangement combines TRBV7-3 with TRBJ2-5; 9 bases in between match TRBD2. The nucleotides read TGTGCTAGCAGCTTTAGCGGGAGAAACCAAGAGACCCAGTACTTC. Its coded protein is CASSFSGRNQETQYF.